This is a list of T cell receptor beta chains from one sample in a study of blood T cells in healthy people across ages. Using its own MiXCR run on the 5' RACE reads, TCRdb lists one record per CDR3 protein. The profile shows 1.5 million to 2 million distinct CDR3 sequences, about 50% of them singletons. The sample taken for sequencing was blood. The receptors shown here come from a woman in her thirties or forties in good health. Each CDR3 is given with its conserved first and last residue. The D gene is left open where the match is weak. Not all rows give a size; the values are once, few, many and, for expanded clones, a class.

clone_size j_call v_call d_call cdr3_aa cdr3_nt
few TRBJ2-1 TRBV9 TRBD1 CASSVVPGSGTGNYNEQFF TGTGCCAGCAGCGTAGTCCCGGGTTCCGGGACAGGGAACTACAATGAGCAGTTCTTC
. TRBJ2-5 TRBV6-2/TRBV6-3 . CASRNGDHFQETQYF TGTGCCAGCAGAAACGGGGACCATTTTCAAGAGACCCAGTACTTC
few TRBJ2-3 TRBV28 TRBD2 CASVRLAGGADTQYF TGTGCCAGCGTCAGACTAGCGGGGGGGGCAGATACGCAGTATTTT
. TRBJ2-1 TRBV20-1 TRBD1 CSAYSGTGYNEQFF TGCAGTGCTTATTCCGGGACAGGATACAATGAGCAGTTCTTC
few TRBJ2-3 TRBV24-1 TRBD2 CATSDLKSGTTTRHTQYF TGTGCCACCAGTGATTTGAAGTCCGGGACTACCACTAGGCATACGCAGTATTTT
. TRBJ2-6 TRBV6-2/TRBV6-3 TRBD1 CASSYTYGTGGSLSGANVLTF TGTGCCAGCAGTTACACCTACGGGACAGGGGGTTCCCTTTCTGGGGCCAACGTCCTGACTTTC
. TRBJ1-1 TRBV9 . CASSVAPNTEAFF TGTGCCAGCAGCGTTGCCCCGAACACTGAAGCTTTCTTT
few TRBJ2-1 TRBV5-1 TRBD2 CASSLAGPNNEQFF TGTGCCAGCAGCTTAGCGGGACCGAACAATGAGCAGTTCTTC
many TRBJ1-4 TRBV27 TRBD1 CASSPRDRGEKLFF TGTGCCAGCAGCCCCCGGGACAGGGGCGAAAAACTGTTTTTT
. TRBJ2-7 TRBV20-1 TRBD2 CSTRELAGSPYEQYF TGCAGTACTAGAGAACTAGCGGGGAGCCCCTACGAGCAGTACTTC
. TRBJ2-7 TRBV27 . CASSLSLGGGLAEQYF TGTGCCAGCAGTTTAAGTCTGGGAGGGGGCCTTGCGGAGCAGTACTTC
. TRBJ1-1 TRBV27 TRBD1 CASSLAGGRFAEAFF TGTGCCAGCAGTTTGGCAGGGGGCAGGTTCGCTGAAGCTTTCTTT
few TRBJ2-1 TRBV6-5 TRBD2 CAARGSYNEQFF TGTGCCGCGCGGGGGTCCTACAATGAGCAGTTCTTC